This T cell receptor (beta chain) was sequenced for a study of early stage breast cancer tumors. Across the study: Most invasive tumors, about 80% of the 16, were ER+/PR+/HER2-.

Roughly 18-50 mg of tissue was diced for each tumor. Each sample had two DNA replicates, 0.5 ug blood or around 1.5 ug tissue. The assay was immunoSEQ multiplex PCR, and TCRdb's table has in-frame clones only and misses some. Here the sample spans 25,000 to 35,000 clones, over 70% being singletons. CDR1 is SGHNT and CDR2 is YYREEE in the germline V gene (reference sequence). V was pared by 0 bases and J by 7 bases, with 8 bases of the junction left unmatched. The CDR3 has 16 amino acids. Sequencing was done on a sample of breast tumor tissue. The sequence derives from a person under 45 with breast cancer. The gene calls are TRBV5-4 and TRBJ2-7, with 12 bases lining up with TRBD2. The CDR3 loop reads CASSLAPLAGGREQYF. The CDR3 nucleotides are TGTGCCAGCAGCTTGGCCCCCCTAGCGGGAGGGCGGGAGCAGTACTTC.